The 30 T cell receptor beta chains below come from one sample, sequenced in a study of T-cell reconstitution after alpha-beta-depleted transplantation in children. Preparation of the TCRbeta library was carried out with unique molecular identifiers. One entry per CDR3 protein results from TCRdb running MiXCR on the PCR reads. The sample carries some 390,000 distinct CDR3 sequences, roughly 22% recorded once. The specimen was PBMCs from the stem cell graft donor, collected from the stem cell graft. These receptors came from a human donor who donated a stem cell graft to a child with acute myeloid leukemia.

This clonotype was counted once. The gene calls are TRBV4-1 and TRBJ2-5; a weak D match, TRBD2 (7 bases). Trimming pared 0 bases from V and 3 bases from J, leaving 17 bases between. The CDR3 is made up of 17 amino acids. Germline V CDR1 and CDR2: MGHRA, YSYEKL. The CDR3 DNA follows: TGCGCCAGCAGCCAAGAAGGGCAGGGGAGGGTCGAAGAGACCCAGTACTTC. As protein: CASSQEGQGRVEETQYF.

This clonotype occurred a few times. J is TRBJ2-4 and V is TRBV29-1; D may be TRBD2 (6 bases). CDR3 length equals 13 residues. V lost 4 bases and J 1 base, leaving 8 bases between the germline ends. Germline V gene sequence: CDR1 SQVTM, CDR2 ANQGSEA. The CDR3 here is CSVAGRAKNIQYF. In nucleotides, the CDR3 is TGCAGCGTTGCTGGGAGGGCCAAAAACATTCAGTACTTC.

This chain connects TRBV10-2 to TRBJ2-3; maybe TRBD2 (5 bases). Germline CDR1 and CDR2: WSHSY and SAAADI. Trimming stripped 7 bases from V and 0 bases from J, with 8 bases between. This CDR3 comprises 13 residues. CDR3 amino acids: CASNSASTDTQYF. The DNA for the CDR3 is TGCGCCAGCAATAGCGCCAGCACAGATACGCAGTATTTT.

This clonotype came up many times. V usage is TRBV29-1 and J usage is TRBJ2-7; TRBD1 agrees at 8 bases. This CDR3 has 14 residues. CDR1 and CDR2 from the germline V gene are SQVTM and ANQGSEA. Trimming at V came to 0 bases and at J to 2 bases, leaving 3 bases not matched to a gene. The CDR3 nucleotides read TGCAGCGTTGAAGAACAGGGGGGAGCCTACGAGCAGTACTTC. It is translated as CSVEEQGGAYEQYF.

This clonotype was counted at least ten times. This rearrangement joins TRBV29-1 to TRBJ2-5; maybe TRBD2 (5 bases). The CDR3 contains 12 residues. CDR1 SQVTM and CDR2 ANQGSEA come from the germline V gene. V dropped 6 bases and J dropped 8 bases, with 16 bases sitting between them. CDR3 region: CSVDSASGTQYF. CDR3 DNA: TGCAGCGTGGACTCAGCGTCAGGTACCCAGTACTTC.

This clonotype was seen repeatedly, ten times or more. The gene calls are TRBV6-5 and TRBJ2-1; 8 nucleotides align to TRBD2. The V and J ends lost 3 bases and 8 bases, in that order; junction bases with no gene match: 6. CDR1 and CDR2 (germline): MNHEY, SVGAGI. The CDR3 extends over 14 amino acids. The CDR3 nucleotides are TGTGCCAGCAGTTATGAGCGGGAGTACGATGAGCAGTTCTTC. Amino acids: CASSYEREYDEQFF.

This clonotype came up many times. The chain employs TRBV20-1 and TRBJ2-1; D gene unclear. V was shortened by 3 bases and J by 0 bases, with 12 bases between the two germline ends. The CDR3 is 15 amino acids. The V gene's germline CDR1 is DFQATT and CDR2 SNEGSKA (reference sequence). The DNA of the CDR3 is TGCAGTGCTAGTTCGGGTTGGAGCTCCTACAATGAGCAGTTCTTC. The encoded protein is CSASSGWSSYNEQFF.

This clonotype was seen at least ten times. The chain is built from TRBV29-1 and TRBJ2-7, with D perhaps assigned TRBD1 or TRBD2 (6 bases each). There are 13 residues in the CDR3. Trimming cost V 6 bases and J 6 bases, with 18 bases left between them. Germline V lookup: CDR1 SQVTM, CDR2 ANQGSEA. The CDR3 DNA reads TGCAGCGTCCCACAGGGAGGATCGGGCGAGCAGTACTTC. Its protein product is CSVPQGGSGEQYF.

The V and J genes are TRBV4-3 and TRBJ2-1; 9 bases line up with TRBD2. The length of the CDR3 is 17 residues. The V and J ends lost 0 bases and 2 bases, in that order; junction bases with no gene match: 5. Germline CDR1 and CDR2: LGHNA and YSLEER. The CDR3 region is CASSQDMIAGAYNEQFF. The CDR3 bases are TGCGCCAGCAGCCAAGACATGATAGCGGGAGCCTACAATGAGCAGTTCTTC.

This clonotype was seen more than once but under ten times. The chain employs TRBV10-3 and TRBJ2-7, with 9 bases aligning to TRBD2. The germline V gene encodes CDR1 ENHRY and CDR2 SYGVKD. The CDR3 contains 14 residues. V lost 10 bases to trimming and J lost 3 bases; unmatched junction nucleotides: 10. DNA of the CDR3: TGTGCCACTCGGTTAGCGGGAGAGAGCTACGAGCAGTACTTC. Protein product: CATRLAGESYEQYF.

The rearrangement joins TRBV12-3 or TRBV12-4 to TRBJ1-5, with 8 nucleotides matching TRBD1. J gave up 0 bases and V 6 bases, and 13 bases lay outside the gene matches. CDR3 size: 18 residues. The DNA for the CDR3 is TGTGCCAGCAGCGGGACAGGAGGGAGTCCTTATAGCAATCAGCCCCAGCATTTT. Its translation is CASSGTGGSPYSNQPQHF.

This clonotype came up a few times. J is TRBJ2-4 and V is TRBV20-1, with 16 bases matching TRBD2. The germline V gene encodes CDR1 DFQATT and CDR2 SNEGSKA (reference sequence). Losses at the gene ends were 2 bases for V and 8 bases for J; bases not matched to a gene: 6. The CDR3 contains 16 residues. DNA for the CDR3: TGCAGTGCTAGATCGGGACTAGCGGGAGGGCGGGACATTCAGTACTTC. Translated: CSARSGLAGGRDIQYF.

CDR3 in DNA: TGTGCCACCAGTGATTCCTCCGGGACAAAGTACCAAGAGACCCAGTACTTC. Protein sequence: CATSDSSGTKYQETQYF. The J gene is TRBJ2-5, the V gene TRBV24-1, with a weak D call TRBD1 (6 bases). This CDR3 spans 17 amino acids. CDR1 is KGHDR and CDR2 is SFDVKD in the germline V gene. V dropped 2 bases and J dropped 0 bases, with 15 bases sitting between them.

This rearrangement joins TRBV6-1 to TRBJ1-5, with 10 bases aligning to TRBD1. Per germline, CDR1 MNHNS and CDR2 SASEGT. The CDR3 is made up of 16 amino acids. With 1 base clipped from V and 0 bases from J, the junction kept 0 bases outside the gene matches. CDR3 protein: CASSEGDRGSNQPQHF. As DNA, the CDR3 is TGTGCCAGCAGTGAAGGGGACAGGGGTAGCAATCAGCCCCAGCATTTT.

The gene calls are TRBV5-1 and TRBJ2-5, with D maybe TRBD2 (5 bases). With 6 bases removed from V and 2 bases from J, the gap between germline ends came to 17 bases. Germline CDR1 reads SGHRS; CDR2 reads YFSETQ. The CDR3 is 15 amino acids. The CDR3 spells CASTFSVSGQETQYF. The CDR3 nucleotides are TGCGCCAGCACCTTCTCAGTTTCGGGACAAGAGACCCAGTACTTC.

This clonotype was picked up many times. V and J are TRBV29-1 and TRBJ2-1; 10 bases fit TRBD2. This CDR3 is built from 14 residues. Germline CDR1 reads SQVTM; CDR2 reads ANQGSEA. V shed 4 bases, J shed 4 bases, and the junction held 4 bases outside the gene matches. The CDR3 region has the DNA TGCAGCGTTGTTAAGACTAGCGGGTACAATGAGCAGTTCTTC. This gives the protein CSVVKTSGYNEQFF.

This clonotype came up many times. This CDR3 reads CSVAGGSTDTQYF. The CDR3 bases are TGCAGCGTCGCGGGGGGTTCCACAGATACGCAGTATTTT. The chain joins TRBV29-1 to TRBJ2-3, with TRBD2 matching 8 bases. V gave up 6 bases and J gave up 2 bases; unmatched junction bases: 4. The CDR3 totals 13 residues. Germline CDR1 SQVTM, CDR2 ANQGSEA.

This rearrangement joins TRBV7-8 to TRBJ1-5; D is perhaps TRBD1 (6 bases). The CDR3 runs to 14 residues. Germline V CDR1 and CDR2: SGHVS, FQNEAQ. The V and J ends lost 1 base and 7 bases respectively, with 11 bases between them. The CDR3 reads CASSLDRVSQPQHF. DNA of the CDR3: TGTGCCAGCAGCTTAGACAGGGTATCACAGCCCCAGCATTTT.

The CDR3 coding sequence is TGTGCCAGCAGCTTAGTTCTAGCGGGAGTTCCAGATACGCAGTATTTT. Encoded protein: CASSLVLAGVPDTQYF. The V call is TRBV11-2, the J call TRBJ2-3; 10 bases match TRBD2. From germline, CDR1 is SGHAT and CDR2 FQNNGV. This CDR3 contains 16 residues. With 1 base clipped from V and 4 bases from J, the junction kept 5 bases outside the gene matches.

This sequence joins TRBV28 and TRBJ1-5; D might be TRBD1 (5 bases). The germline V gene encodes CDR1 MDHEN and CDR2 SYDVKM. V lost 2 bases and J lost 4, with 15 bases in between. The CDR3 covers 16 residues. The CDR3 spells CASSLGGVGGNQPQHF. As DNA, the CDR3 is TGTGCCAGCAGTTTAGGTGGTGTCGGGGGGAATCAGCCCCAGCATTTT.

V is TRBV4-2 and J is TRBJ2-7; no clear D gene. CDR1 is LGHNA, CDR2 YNFKEQ, per germline. There are 16 residues in the CDR3. The V end was cut by 1 base, the J end by 3 bases, with 16 bases between. In DNA form, the CDR3 reads TGTGCCAGCAGCCAAGCGGCGGCAGACGCAGGCTACGAGCAGTACTTC. As protein: CASSQAAADAGYEQYF.

V and J are TRBV27 and TRBJ2-2; maybe TRBD2 (6 bases). V dropped 7 bases and J dropped 5 bases, with 14 bases sitting between them. The germline V gene has CDR1 MNHEY and CDR2 SMNVEV (reference sequence). This CDR3 is built from 14 residues. The CDR3 DNA follows: TGTGCCAGCACGGTTCGGGGGAATACCGGGGAGCTGTTTTTT. The encoded protein is CASTVRGNTGELFF.

Only a few counts were recorded for this clonotype. The chain recombines TRBV15 with TRBJ2-2, with D possibly matching TRBD1 (6 bases). Trimming removed 3 bases from V and 4 bases from J, with 9 bases in between. The CDR3 has 14 amino acids. The germline gives CDR1 LNHNV, CDR2 YYDKDF (reference sequence). The CDR3 sequence is CATSRGQATGELFF. In DNA, the CDR3 is TGTGCCACCAGCAGGGGACAAGCCACCGGGGAGCTGTTTTTT.

This chain uses TRBV12-3 or TRBV12-4 with TRBJ1-1, with a weak D call TRBD1 (5 bases). The CDR3 contains 15 residues. Trimming removed 5 bases from V and 2 bases from J, with 15 bases in between. CDR3 amino acids: CASSLHAGPNTEAFF. As DNA, the CDR3 is TGTGCCAGCAGTCTCCACGCGGGGCCCAACACTGAAGCTTTCTTT.

The rearrangement links TRBV9 to TRBJ2-1; D remains unclear. Germline CDR1 is SGDLS and CDR2 is YYNGEE. This CDR3 is 14 amino acids long. V shed 6 bases and J shed 7 bases, with 17 bases lying between them. CDR3 sequence: CASKRSYISNEQFF. The CDR3 DNA follows: TGTGCCAGCAAGCGTAGCTATATATCAAATGAGCAGTTCTTC. The full variable domain, completed using reference TRBV9 and TRBJ2-1, is DSGVTQTPKHLITATGQRVTLRCSPRSGDLSVYWYQQSLDQGLQFLIQYYNGEERAKGNILERFSAQQFPDLHSELNLSSLELGDSALYFCASKRSYISNEQFFGPGTRLTVL.

This clonotype was counted a few times. The chain combines TRBV24-1 with TRBJ2-3; D not resolved. The CDR3 has 13 amino acids. The V end was cut by 0 bases, the J end by 3 bases, with 3 bases between. Looked up from germline, CDR1 is KGHDR and CDR2 is SFDVKD. CDR3 bases: TGTGCCACCAGTGATTTGGTGACAGATACGCAGTATTTT. Its translation: CATSDLVTDTQYF.

The V gene is TRBV12-3 or TRBV12-4, the J gene TRBJ1-5; maybe TRBD1 (6 bases). This CDR3 region has 15 residues. Trimming left V 1 base short and J 6 bases short, with 13 bases between. CDR3 DNA: TGTGCCAGCAGTTTAGGGCAGGGGTTAATTCAGCCCCAGCATTTT. Protein product: CASSLGQGLIQPQHF.

In this sample, this clonotype turned up a few times. The J gene is TRBJ2-7, the V gene TRBV28, with 7 nucleotides matching TRBD1. V shed 3 bases, J shed 3 bases, and the junction held 5 bases outside the gene matches. Germline CDR1 reads MDHEN; CDR2 reads SYDVKM. The CDR3 totals 14 residues. The CDR3 region is CASSLDRFFYEQYF. In nucleotides, the CDR3 is TGTGCCAGCAGTTTGGACAGGTTTTTCTACGAGCAGTACTTC.

This clonotype occurred many times. The chain employs TRBV29-1 and TRBJ2-3, with 8 bases lining up with TRBD2. Germline V gene sequence: CDR1 SQVTM, CDR2 ANQGSEA. CDR3 length: 16 residues. Losses at the gene ends were 2 bases for V and 1 base for J; bases not matched to a gene: 8. The CDR3 reads CSVEYGAGGRTDTQYF. CDR3 nucleotide sequence: TGCAGCGTTGAATATGGGGCGGGAGGCCGCACAGATACGCAGTATTTT.

This clonotype came up many times. The chain is built from TRBV20-1 and TRBJ2-7; the match to TRBD2 covers 13 bases. Germline V gene data show CDR1 as DFQATT and CDR2 as SNEGSKA (reference sequence). The CDR3 runs to 14 residues. The ends lost 3 bases at V and 6 bases at J; junction bases unmatched: 5. The CDR3 protein is CSASAGTSGTEQYF. The CDR3 nucleotides are TGCAGTGCTAGTGCCGGGACTAGCGGGACCGAGCAGTACTTC.